A selection of T cell receptor beta chains follows, all from one sample in a study of OX40 agonist ivuxolimab in advanced cancers. TCRdb's table, derived via immunoSEQ multiplex PCR, lists solely in-frame clones and lacks some. The top ten hold approximately 0.35% of the sample, which has about 95,000 clones, nearly 90% seen once. The sequencing here drew on CD4+ or CD8+ T cells sorted from blood, taken in a trial of the OX40 agonist ivuxolimab. The receptors were gathered from an adult with an advanced solid tumor such as melanoma, head and neck, liver or kidney cancer. CDR3s include the opening cysteine and the closing phenylalanine or tryptophan. D genes are given only for firm matches. Not every row has a clone size; where given, it reads once, few, many or a size class.

>NA|NA|TRBJ1-1|14|TRBV5-1
CASSLGGGGTEAFF
TGCGCCAGCAGCTTGGGGGGAGGAGGCACTGAAGCTTTCTTT
>NA|NA|TRBJ2-1|14|TRBV7-9
CASKVWSLDNEQFF
TGTGCCAGCAAAGTCTGGAGCCTCGACAATGAGCAGTTCTTC
>NA|NA|TRBJ1-1|18|TRBV15
CATSRFRARDRTNTEAFF
TGTGCCACCAGCAGATTTCGAGCCCGGGACCGAACGAACACTGAAGCTTTCTTT
>NA|few|TRBJ1-6|16|TRBV4-1
CASSRGTAGNATPLHF
TGCGCCAGCAGCCGCGGAACCGCAGGGAACGCTACACCCCTCCACTTT
>NA|NA|TRBJ1-2|14|TRBV7-2
CASSLAGLNYGYTF
TGTGCCAGCAGCTTAGCAGGGTTAAACTATGGCTACACCTTC
>NA|NA|TRBJ1-1|14|TRBV18
CASSPSGFDTEAFF
TGTGCCAGCTCTCCTTCAGGGTTTGACACTGAAGCTTTCTTT
>NA|few|TRBJ1-1|13|TRBV10-3
CAINSKETTEAFF
TGTGCCATTAACAGCAAAGAGACCACTGAAGCTTTCTTT
>NA|NA|TRBJ2-2|14|TRBV7-7
CASSLDVNTGELFF
TGTGCTAGCAGCTTAGACGTGAACACCGGGGAGCTGTTTTTT
>NA|NA|TRBJ1-1|15|TRBV5-1
CASSSMRAVGTEAFF
TGCGCCAGCAGCTCGATGCGAGCAGTGGGGACTGAAGCTTTCTTT
>TRBD2|NA|TRBJ2-7|16|TRBV7-2
CASSSSSGSYSYEQYF
TGTGCCAGCAGCTCCTCTAGCGGGAGTTACTCCTACGAGCAGTACTTC
>NA|few|TRBJ2-2|13|TRBV6-1
CASSVLETGELFF
TGTGCCAGCAGTGTGTTGGAAACCGGGGAGCTGTTTTTT
>NA|once|TRBJ2-7|13|TRBV5-1
CASSLGRDYEQYF
TGCGCCAGCAGCTTGGGCAGGGACTACGAGCAGTACTTC
>NA|NA|TRBJ2-2|14|TRBV28
CASRGPRRAGELFF
TGTGCCAGCAGGGGACCTAGACGAGCTGGGGAGCTGTTTTTT
>NA|NA|TRBJ2-3|12|TRBV6-6
CASTPGADTQYF
TGTGCCAGCACCCCTGGGGCAGATACGCAGTATTTT
>NA|NA|TRBJ1-1|17|TRBV5-1
CASSFIGQKRMNTEAFF
TGCGCCAGCAGCTTTATAGGGCAAAAAAGGATGAACACTGAAGCTTTCTTT